The clone carrying this TCR beta chain appeared a single time. The sample comes from a study of T cell changes during pregnancy in multiple sclerosis. CDR1 is SGHRS and CDR2 is YFSETQ in the germline V gene. Trimming removed 3 bases from V and 6 bases from J; junction bases left unmatched: 6. The CDR3 runs 14 residues. Here immunoSEQ multiplex PCR was the method, and the copy in TCRdb shows in-frame clones only, minus some. The data contain under 110,000 clones, more than 90% of them singletons. The genes are TRBV5-1 and TRBJ2-3; TRBD1 aligns across 8 bases. This TCR was recovered from a female donor with multiple sclerosis, enrolled in a pregnancy study. The sample consisted of peripheral blood, taken in the second trimester of pregnancy. This CDR3 is CASSSDRAWDTQYF. The DNA of the CDR3 is TGCGCCAGCAGCTCGGACAGGGCCTGGGATACGCAGTATTTT.